Ten or more counts support the clone carrying this T cell receptor (beta chain). Antigen unknown. Each single cDNA molecule received a unique molecular identifier. Using its own MiXCR run on the 5' RACE reads, TCRdb lists one record per CDR3 protein. This sample has some 55,000 distinct CDR3 sequences, with 10% to 15% found just once. These data are taken from a study of early T cells in non-severe SARS-CoV-2 infection. V lost 10 bases and J lost 5; bases outside the gene matches: 16. Germline V gene lookup returns CDR1 SNHLY and CDR2 FYNNEI. This CDR3 has 18 residues. Study-level points and caveats: Clonotype matching in VDJdb favored anti-spike CD8 responses and did not capture private and CD4 specificities.

The chain employs TRBV2 and TRBJ2-2; 13 bases map to TRBD2. Sequenced sample: whole blood. This clonotype was obtained from an adult who was a healthcare worker with PCR-confirmed SARS-CoV-2 infection or an uninfected control (not recorded which). The CDR3 DNA sequence: TGTGCCAACTTCCCTTGGACTAGCGGGAGCGGGGGTACCGGGGAGCTGTTTTTT. Translated, it gives CANFPWTSGSGGTGELFF.